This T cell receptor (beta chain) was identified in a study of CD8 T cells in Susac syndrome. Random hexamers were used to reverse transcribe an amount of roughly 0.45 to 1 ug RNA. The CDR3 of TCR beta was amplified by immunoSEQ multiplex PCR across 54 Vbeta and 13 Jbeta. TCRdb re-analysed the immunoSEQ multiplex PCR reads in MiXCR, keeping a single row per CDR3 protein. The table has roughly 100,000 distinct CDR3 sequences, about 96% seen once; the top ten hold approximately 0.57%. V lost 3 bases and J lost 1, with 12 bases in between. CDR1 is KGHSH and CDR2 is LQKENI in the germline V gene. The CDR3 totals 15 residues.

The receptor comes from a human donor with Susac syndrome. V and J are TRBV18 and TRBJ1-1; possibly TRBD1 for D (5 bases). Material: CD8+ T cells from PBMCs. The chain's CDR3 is CASSPDDRGNTEAFF. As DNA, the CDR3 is TGTGCCAGCTCACCGGATGACAGAGGGAACACTGAAGCTTTCTTT. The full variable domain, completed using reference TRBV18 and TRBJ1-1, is NAGVMQNPRHLVRRRGQEARLRCSPMKGHSHVYWYRQLPEEGLKFMVYLQKENIIDESGMPKERFSAEFPKEGPSILRIQQVVRGDSAAYFCASSPDDRGNTEAFFGQGTRLTVV.